This T cell receptor (beta chain) emerged from a study of Ad26.COV2.S vaccination and SARS-CoV-2 variants. On the study more broadly: Ad26.COV2.S, an intramuscular injection, was given once or twice 56 days apart. Study-wide results and caveats: Following vaccination, spike-specific CD8+ and CD4+ T cell responses reportedly exhibited substantial breadth.

Comment on this clone: The antigen is undetermined.

The CDR3 spans 13 residues. V lost 5 bases and J 3 bases, leaving 10 bases between the germline ends. From germline, CDR1 is SNHLY and CDR2 FYNNEI. The data were produced by immunoSEQ multiplex PCR, yet TCRdb's version contains in-frame clones alone and is incomplete. The table lists some 370,000 clones, roughly four fifths of them singletons. This sample's treatment: approximately 18 received Ad26.COV2.S at low or high dose, single or two shots; several received placebo; per-sample allocation not given. Each sample was drawn 63 days after the first injection (of vaccine or placebo). This TCR was sampled from a person aged 18-65 years who received the Ad26.COV2.S COVID-19 vaccine or a placebo. The specimen was peripheral blood, collected in a trial of Ad26.COV2.S vaccine versus placebo. The rearrangement links TRBV2 to TRBJ1-1; the D is unclear. The CDR3 DNA sequence: TGTGCCAGCAGTTCCGGGAGATACACTGAAGCTTTCTTT. This translates into CASSSGRYTEAFF.